One and the same sample provided the 5 T cell receptor beta chains below, sequenced in a study of blood T cells in healthy people across ages (dated by TCRdb to the mid-2010s). Receptor libraries were prepared by 5' RACE. A second roughly 6 to 12 cycle PCR used a sample-barcoded 5' primer and a J-beta primer mix. TCRdb cleaned the public reads at Q25 with fastp, built clones with MiXCR and kept in-frame beta chains. Rows with one shared CDR3 protein collapse into an entry with the most common genes and DNA. Here the sample has 1.5 million to 2 million distinct CDR3 sequences; 30% to 40% occur a single time. The ten largest clonotypes hold approximately 22% of the sample. Sequencing was performed on blood. These receptors all come from a human donor in good health.

This clonotype was counted between two and nine times. The rearrangement uses TRBV2 and TRBJ1-2, with D maybe TRBD1 (6 bases). The ends were cut back, 7 bases at V and 8 bases at J, with 20 bases in the middle. This CDR3 is 14 amino acids long. Germline CDR1 is SNHLY and CDR2 is FYNNEI. CDR3 coding DNA: TGTGCCAGCATTCTTGGACAGCCCGCGAGGGGCTACACCTTC. It yields the protein CASILGQPARGYTF.

This clonotype was counted only a few times. The V gene is TRBV29-1, the J gene TRBJ1-1; D is ambiguous. The CDR3 consists of 15 residues. The germline V and J ends were trimmed by 1 base and 1 base, with 13 bases remaining between them. Germline CDR1 and CDR2: SQVTM and ANQGSEA. The CDR3 loop is CSVEGTMGSNTEAFF. CDR3 DNA: TGCAGCGTTGAAGGAACGATGGGGTCGAACACTGAAGCTTTCTTT.

The chain uses TRBV7-2 and TRBJ2-1, with D possibly called TRBD1 or TRBD2 (5 bases each). The germline V gene encodes CDR1 SGHTA and CDR2 FQGNSA. The germline V and J ends were trimmed by 5 bases and 9 bases, with 23 bases remaining between them. The CDR3 has 16 amino acids. The CDR3, as DNA: TGTGCCAGCAGCCTAGAGGGGCCGGTTTCGGTAAGTGAGCAGTTCTTC. Encoded protein: CASSLEGPVSVSEQFF.

This clonotype has only a few counts. The genes are TRBV6-2 or TRBV6-3 and TRBJ2-5, with D possibly TRBD2 on 6 matching bases. The germline V gene has CDR1 MNHEY and CDR2 SVGEGT. V gave up 2 bases and J gave up 3 bases, with 10 bases separating them. The CDR3 extends over 14 amino acids. CDR3 in amino acids: CASSYADYKETQYF. The CDR3 DNA reads TGTGCCAGCAGTTACGCGGACTATAAAGAGACCCAGTACTTC.

V gene TRBV27 combines with J gene TRBJ1-2, with 10 positions matching TRBD1. CDR3 length: 15 residues. Unmatched junction bases numbered 6, after V lost 5 bases and J lost 3 bases. Germline V lookup: CDR1 MNHEY, CDR2 SMNVEV (reference sequence). This CDR3 reads CASSPLGQGDYGYTF. CDR3 nucleotide sequence: TGTGCCAGCAGTCCCCTCGGACAGGGGGACTATGGCTACACCTTC.